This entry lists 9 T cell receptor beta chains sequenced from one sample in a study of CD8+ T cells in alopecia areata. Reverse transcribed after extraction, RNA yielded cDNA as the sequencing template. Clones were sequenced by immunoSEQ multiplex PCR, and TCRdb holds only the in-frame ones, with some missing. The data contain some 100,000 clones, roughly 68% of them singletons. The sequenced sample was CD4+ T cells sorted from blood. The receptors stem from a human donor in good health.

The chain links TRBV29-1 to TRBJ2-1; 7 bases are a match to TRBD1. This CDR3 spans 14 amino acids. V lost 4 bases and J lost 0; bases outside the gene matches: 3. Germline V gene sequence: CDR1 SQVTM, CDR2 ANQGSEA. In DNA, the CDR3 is TGCAGCGTTGGTGGGACAGCCTCCTACAATGAGCAGTTCTTC. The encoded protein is CSVGGTASYNEQFF.

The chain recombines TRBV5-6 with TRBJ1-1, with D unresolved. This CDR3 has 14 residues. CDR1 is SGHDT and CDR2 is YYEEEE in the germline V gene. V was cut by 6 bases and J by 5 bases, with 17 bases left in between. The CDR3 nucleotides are TGTGCCAGCAACCCCCGCGGAGGGTGGACTGAAGCTTTCTTT. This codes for CASNPRGGWTEAFF.

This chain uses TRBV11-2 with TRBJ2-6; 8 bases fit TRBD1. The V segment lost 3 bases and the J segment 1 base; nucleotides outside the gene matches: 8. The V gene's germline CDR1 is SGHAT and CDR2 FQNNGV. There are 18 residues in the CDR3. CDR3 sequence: CASSLAAGGVSGANVLTF. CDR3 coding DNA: TGTGCCAGCAGCTTGGCCGCAGGGGGCGTATCTGGGGCCAACGTCCTGACTTTC.

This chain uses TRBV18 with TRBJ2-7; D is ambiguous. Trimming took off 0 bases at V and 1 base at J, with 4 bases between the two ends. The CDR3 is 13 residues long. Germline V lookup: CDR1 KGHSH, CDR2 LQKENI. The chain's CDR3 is CASSPPVSYEQYF. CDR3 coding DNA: TGTGCCAGCTCACCACCGGTATCCTACGAGCAGTACTTC. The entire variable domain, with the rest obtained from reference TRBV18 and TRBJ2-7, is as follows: NAGVMQNPRHLVRRRGQEARLRCSPMKGHSHVYWYRQLPEEGLKFMVYLQKENIIDESGMPKERFSAEFPKEGPSILRIQQVVRGDSAAYFCASSPPVSYEQYFGPGTRLTVT.

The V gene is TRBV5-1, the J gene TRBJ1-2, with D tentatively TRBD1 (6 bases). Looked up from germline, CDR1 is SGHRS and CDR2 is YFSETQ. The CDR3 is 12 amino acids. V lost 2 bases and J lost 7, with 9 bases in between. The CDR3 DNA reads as TGCGCCAGCAGCTTAATGGACAGTGGCTACACCTTC. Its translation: CASSLMDSGYTF.

CDR3 sequence: CSVGSPDGLYNEQFF. Written as DNA, the CDR3 is TGCAGCGTTGGGTCCCCCGACGGCCTTTACAATGAGCAGTTCTTC. V and J are TRBV29-1 and TRBJ2-1; D gene uncertain. Germline V gene sequence: CDR1 SQVTM, CDR2 ANQGSEA. The CDR3 is 15 amino acids. Trimming left V 4 bases short and J 4 bases short, with 17 bases between.

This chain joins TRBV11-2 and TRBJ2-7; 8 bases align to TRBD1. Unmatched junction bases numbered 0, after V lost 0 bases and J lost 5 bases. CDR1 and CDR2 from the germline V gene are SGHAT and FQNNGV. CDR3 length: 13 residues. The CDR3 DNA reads TGTGCCAGCAGCTTAGACAGGGGGCACGAGCAGTACTTC. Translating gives CASSLDRGHEQYF.

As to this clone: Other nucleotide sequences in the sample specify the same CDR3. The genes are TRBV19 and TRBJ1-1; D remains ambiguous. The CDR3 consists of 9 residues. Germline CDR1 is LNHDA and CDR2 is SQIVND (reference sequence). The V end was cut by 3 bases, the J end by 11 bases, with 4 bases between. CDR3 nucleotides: TGTGCCAGTAGTATCGAGGCTTTCTTT. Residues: CASSIEAFF.

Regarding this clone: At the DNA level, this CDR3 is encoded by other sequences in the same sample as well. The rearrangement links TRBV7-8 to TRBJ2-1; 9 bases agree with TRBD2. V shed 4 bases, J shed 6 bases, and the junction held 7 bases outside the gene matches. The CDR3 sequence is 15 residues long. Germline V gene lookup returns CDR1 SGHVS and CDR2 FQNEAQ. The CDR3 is CASSSRASGANEQFF. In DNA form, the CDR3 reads TGTGCCAGCAGCTCTCGAGCTAGCGGGGCCAATGAGCAGTTCTTC.